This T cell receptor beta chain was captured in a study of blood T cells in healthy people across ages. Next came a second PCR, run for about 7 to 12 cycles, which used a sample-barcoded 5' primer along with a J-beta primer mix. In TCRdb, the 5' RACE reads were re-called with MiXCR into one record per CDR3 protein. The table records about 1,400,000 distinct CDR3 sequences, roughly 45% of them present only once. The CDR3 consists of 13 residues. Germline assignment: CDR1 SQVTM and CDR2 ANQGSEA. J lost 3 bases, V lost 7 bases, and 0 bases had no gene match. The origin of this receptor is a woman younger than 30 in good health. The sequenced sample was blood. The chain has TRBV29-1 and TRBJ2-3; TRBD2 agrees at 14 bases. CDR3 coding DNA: TGCAGCGGGACTAGCGGGGGGACAGATACGCAGTATTTT. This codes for CSGTSGGTDTQYF.